This T cell receptor beta chain is drawn from a study of blood T cell repertoires in COVID-19. For the study at large: COVID-19 samples from acute and convalescent phases originated in the United States, Italy and Spain. T cells, B-cell-depleted T cells, or PBMCs provided the cDNA or gDNA that served as material.

The repertoire was sequenced with immunoSEQ multiplex PCR; TCRdb's copy has only in-frame clones and lacks some. The sample carries under 65,000 clones, about 73% recorded once. The clonotype comes from a woman in her 70s with acute or convalescent COVID-19. Sample: peripheral blood.

The CDR3 protein is CASSPKGGAAEAFF. The CDR3 coding sequence is TGTGCCAGCAGCCCCAAAGGGGGCGCGGCTGAAGCTTTCTTT. The chain couples TRBV2 to TRBJ1-1; TRBD1 aligns across 7 bases. V lost 6 bases and J lost 6; bases outside the gene matches: 10. Germline assignment: CDR1 SNHLY and CDR2 FYNNEI. CDR3 length equals 14 residues.